The 24 T cell receptor beta chains given below trace back to one sample, sequenced in a study of shared clonotypes between healthy human individuals (dated by TCRdb to 2020 to 2022). The method was the immunoSEQ multiplex PCR assay. The clones in this table, taken by TCRdb from immuneACCESS, are in-frame only. Not every clone is retained; where verified, under half of the shortfall comes from an unresolved V gene, and the cause of the rest is unknown. This sample is represented by about a million clones; about 72% of them were singletons. The ten largest clones take up more than 0.85% of the sample. Sequencing was performed on memory CD4+ T cells from PBMCs. Explained via the paper, the cell subset or site label denotes: CD45RA-negative fraction. These receptors were obtained from a man younger than 35 in good health. Some clones in this sample may be carry-over from other donors' samples.

V and J are TRBV7-9 and TRBJ2-6; no clear D. With 4 bases removed from V and 4 bases from J, the gap between germline ends came to 5 bases. The CDR3 contains 13 residues. Per germline, CDR1 SEHNR and CDR2 FQNEAQ (reference sequence). This chain's CDR3 is CASSSTGANVLTF. DNA for the CDR3: TGTGCCAGCAGCTCGACAGGGGCCAACGTCCTGACTTTC. Supplemented by reference TRBV7-9 and TRBJ2-6, the full variable domain reads DTGVSQNPRHKITKRGQNVTFRCDPISEHNRLYWYRQTLGQGPEFLTYFQNEAQLEKSRLLSDRFSAERPKGSFSTLEIQRTEQGDSAMYLCASSSTGANVLTFGAGSRLTVL.

The CDR3 nucleotides are TGTGCCAGCAGCCCAATGCGGGTTTCCTACAATGAGCAGTTCTTC. It specifies CASSPMRVSYNEQFF. J is TRBJ2-1 and V is TRBV7-8; possible D gene TRBD2, 5 bases. Trimming removed 5 bases from V and 1 base from J, with 12 bases in between. The length of the CDR3 is 15 residues. Looked up from germline, CDR1 is SGHVS and CDR2 is FQNEAQ.

The chain recombines TRBV28 with TRBJ2-5; 10 positions agree with TRBD1. The CDR3 is 13 residues long. The V gene's germline CDR1 is MDHEN and CDR2 SYDVKM. J was trimmed by 4 bases and V by 10 bases; bases with no gene match: 6. CDR3 DNA: TGTGCCACCCAGACAGGGGGCAGAGAGACCCAGTACTTC. Translation gives CATQTGGRETQYF.

The J gene is TRBJ2-6, the V gene TRBV6-1; no clear D. Trimming took 4 bases from V and 0 from J, leaving 7 bases between them. This CDR3 spans 15 amino acids. The germline V gene has CDR1 MNHNS and CDR2 SASEGT. CDR3 DNA sequence: TGTGCCAGCAGTGGCGCGGTCTCTGGGGCCAACGTCCTGACTTTC. Translating it yields CASSGAVSGANVLTF.

The rearrangement links TRBV19 to TRBJ2-2; 10 bases are shared with TRBD1. The germline V gene encodes CDR1 LNHDA and CDR2 SQIVND (reference sequence). Trimming took 5 bases from V and 2 from J; bases not matched to a gene: 5. The CDR3 is made up of 16 amino acids. The CDR3 region is CASSLQTGGNTGELFF. The CDR3 nucleotides are TGTGCCAGTAGTCTCCAGACAGGGGGCAACACCGGGGAGCTGTTTTTT.

The V and J genes are TRBV6-1 and TRBJ1-3, with D unresolved. Deletions cut 3 bases from V and 8 bases from J, with 5 bases between. Germline loops: CDR1 MNHNS, CDR2 SASEGT. CDR3 size: 11 residues. CDR3 protein: CASSDRHTIYF. In nucleotides, the CDR3 is TGTGCCAGCAGTGATCGGCACACCATATATTTT.

The genes are TRBV30 and TRBJ2-1, with D tentatively TRBD2 (6 bases). Trimming took 0 bases from V and 9 from J, leaving 21 bases between them. Germline V gene sequence: CDR1 GTSNPN, CDR2 SVGIG (reference sequence). The CDR3 spans 16 residues. CDR3: CAWSVRRRQAEGEQFF. DNA of the CDR3: TGTGCCTGGAGTGTACGGAGGAGGCAGGCGGAGGGTGAGCAGTTCTTC.

The chain carries TRBV29-1 and TRBJ2-3; no reliable D call. The germline V gene encodes CDR1 SQVTM and CDR2 ANQGSEA. V was pared by 7 bases and J by 6 bases, with 14 bases between. The CDR3 length is 12 residues. As DNA, the CDR3 is TGCAGCGCTTCTCGGGCCTCGGATACGCAGTATTTT. Translating gives CSASRASDTQYF.

J is TRBJ2-7 and V is TRBV5-4; TRBD2 is a possible D gene (5 bases). Trimming shortened V by 1 base and J by 6 bases, and 11 bases separated the two germline ends. This CDR3 comprises 13 residues. Germline V gene lookup returns CDR1 SGHNT and CDR2 YYREEE (reference sequence). The CDR3 DNA follows: TGTGCCAGCAGCTTGACAAAGGGAGCCGAGCAGTACTTC. Amino acid sequence: CASSLTKGAEQYF.

The chain links TRBV5-1 to TRBJ2-3; no reliable D call. Germline lookup yields CDR1 SGHRS and CDR2 YFSETQ. The CDR3 length is 13 residues. Trimming took 1 base from V and 5 from J, leaving 8 bases between them. Here the CDR3 reads CASSLTYLDTQYF. Here the CDR3 DNA reads TGCGCCAGCAGCTTGACCTATTTAGATACGCAGTATTTT.

This clone was detected only a few times. The chain recombines TRBV6-6 with TRBJ2-7; 7 nucleotides match TRBD2. Looked up from germline, CDR1 is MNHNY and CDR2 is SVGAGI (reference sequence). V lost 1 base and J lost 5; bases outside the gene matches: 5. This CDR3 has 14 amino acids. The CDR3 region has the DNA TGTGCCAGCAGTTACTTGGCGGGAGCCCACGAGCAGTACTTC. Amino acid sequence: CASSYLAGAHEQYF.

V and J are TRBV28 and TRBJ2-5, with D tentatively TRBD1 or TRBD2 (5 bases each). The germline V gene has CDR1 MDHEN and CDR2 SYDVKM. Trimming pared 11 bases from V and 1 base from J, leaving 20 bases between. The length of the CDR3 is 15 residues. The CDR3, as DNA: TGTGCCCTTTCAGTTGGGGCAGGGACCCAAGAGACCCAGTACTTC. This gives the protein CALSVGAGTQETQYF.

Remarks on this clone: Other nucleotide sequences from this sample produce the same CDR3. V gene TRBV5-4 combines with J gene TRBJ2-3, with 7 bases that match TRBD2. Germline CDR1 is SGHNT and CDR2 is YYREEE (reference sequence). The V segment lost 4 bases and the J segment 6 bases; nucleotides outside the gene matches: 11. The CDR3 runs 15 residues. CDR3 DNA: TGTGCCAGCAGCCTCCGACTAGCCGGGGCGGATACGCAGTATTTT. Protein sequence: CASSLRLAGADTQYF.

V gene TRBV29-1 combines with J gene TRBJ2-7; 8 nucleotides align to TRBD2. The CDR3 is 15 residues long. V lost 3 bases to trimming and J lost 4 bases; unmatched junction nucleotides: 11. The germline V gene encodes CDR1 SQVTM and CDR2 ANQGSEA. The DNA for the CDR3 is TGCAGCGTTGAGGGACCTGGGGCGGGGGGATACGAGCAGTACTTC. Its translation: CSVEGPGAGGYEQYF.

This clone was seen only a few times. The chain is built from TRBV7-9 and TRBJ1-4; 7 bases map to TRBD1. V gave up 5 bases and J gave up 5 bases; unmatched junction bases: 5. CDR3 size: 14 residues. Germline values: CDR1 SEHNR, CDR2 FQNEAQ (reference sequence). CDR3 nucleotide sequence: TGTGCCAGCAGCATGAGGGGGCCGAATGAAAAACTGTTTTTT. Translated: CASSMRGPNEKLFF.

The chain is built from TRBV11-2 and TRBJ2-7; maybe TRBD1 (5 bases). Trimming took 8 bases from V and 6 from J, leaving 14 bases between them. The germline V gene encodes CDR1 SGHAT and CDR2 FQNNGV. This CDR3 is built from 12 residues. The DNA for the CDR3 is TGTGCCAGCTTTCTAGGGGTCGGCGAGCAGTACTTC. This sequence encodes CASFLGVGEQYF.

Notes on this clone: The sample contains more than one DNA sequence encoding this CDR3. The chain combines TRBV7-3 with TRBJ2-1; D call uncertain. The CDR3 contains 15 residues. V gave up 2 bases and J gave up 0 bases, with 8 bases separating them. Germline CDR1 and CDR2: SGHTA and FQGTGA. CDR3 sequence: CASSLGLGSYNEQFF. For the CDR3, the DNA is TGTGCCAGCAGCTTAGGTCTCGGCTCCTACAATGAGCAGTTCTTC.

The chain carries TRBV28 and TRBJ1-2; 9 bases line up with TRBD1. The V gene end was trimmed by 7 bases and the J gene end by 1 base; junction bases not matched to a gene: 19. CDR1 is MDHEN and CDR2 is SYDVKM in the germline V gene. CDR3 length: 19 amino acids. CDR3 amino acids: CASNMIPGQGRLFNYGYTF. In DNA, the CDR3 is TGTGCCAGCAACATGATACCGGGACAGGGTCGATTGTTTAACTATGGCTACACCTTC.

The chain uses TRBV6-1 and TRBJ2-1, with 10 bases lining up with TRBD2. V gave up 0 bases and J gave up 5 bases; unmatched junction bases: 4. This CDR3 contains 16 residues. The germline V gene encodes CDR1 MNHNS and CDR2 SASEGT. In DNA form, the CDR3 reads TGTGCCAGCAGTGAAGCTAGTAGCGGGAGGAACAATGAGCAGTTCTTC. It specifies CASSEASSGRNNEQFF.

This clone was found many times. The J gene is TRBJ2-1, the V gene TRBV29-1; 7 nucleotides align to TRBD2. Per germline, CDR1 SQVTM and CDR2 ANQGSEA. The CDR3 extends over 14 amino acids. The ends lost 6 bases at V and 6 bases at J; junction bases unmatched: 11. CDR3 sequence (DNA): TGCAGCGTCCCCGGCCTAGCGGCTCCCAATGAGCAGTTCTTC. It encodes CSVPGLAAPNEQFF.

The V and J genes are TRBV14 and TRBJ1-1; the D is unclear. Germline V gene lookup returns CDR1 SGHDN and CDR2 FVKESK. V lost 3 bases and J lost 4, with 9 bases in between. The CDR3 sequence is 13 residues long. CDR3 region: CASSQGRLTEAFF. The CDR3 DNA reads as TGTGCCAGCAGCCAGGGCCGGCTCACTGAAGCTTTCTTT.

The CDR3, as DNA: TGCGCCAGCAGCACACCCGGGGAGCTGTTTTTT. Its protein product is CASSTPGELFF. The V gene is TRBV10-1, the J gene TRBJ2-2; no definite D call. Trimming removed 6 bases at V and 6 bases at J, with 5 bases between. CDR1 and CDR2 from the germline V gene are WNHNN and SYGVQD (reference sequence). CDR3 size: 11 residues.

The J gene is TRBJ2-7, the V gene TRBV6-6; no reliable D call. V was shortened by 6 bases and J by 5 bases, with 20 bases between the two germline ends. Germline V CDR1 and CDR2: MNHNY, SVGAGI (reference sequence). This CDR3 spans 15 amino acids. DNA for the CDR3: TGTGCCAGCAGACCGCGGCCGCATTACCTCGACGAGCAGTACTTC. Protein product: CASRPRPHYLDEQYF.

The chain links TRBV29-1 to TRBJ2-3, with D perhaps matching TRBD1 (6 bases). The CDR3 has 12 amino acids. V gave up 2 bases and J gave up 9 bases, with 12 bases separating them. Germline CDR1 and CDR2: SQVTM and ANQGSEA. For the CDR3, the DNA is TGCAGCGTTGAATTGACAGGCCGAACGCAGTATTTT. This encodes CSVELTGRTQYF.